These 15 T cell receptor beta chains originate from one sample sequenced in a study of blood T cell repertoires in COVID-19. Only in-frame clones appear in the TCRdb table, and some are missing; sequencing was by immunoSEQ multiplex PCR. The table records approximately 300,000 clones, over 85% of them present only once. The sequenced sample was peripheral blood. These receptors all come from a woman in her thirties with COVID-19, enrolled during active disease.

V and J are TRBV2 and TRBJ2-7; 7 positions match TRBD1. V was pared by 6 bases and J by 1 base, with 6 bases of the junction left unmatched. CDR3 length: 14 residues. Germline values: CDR1 SNHLY, CDR2 FYNNEI. DNA for the CDR3: TGTGCCAGCAGCCTCGGGACAGAGTCCTACGAGCAGTACTTC. Amino acids: CASSLGTESYEQYF.

The chain carries TRBV2 and TRBJ2-3; 11 bases fit TRBD1. V lost 6 bases to trimming and J lost 1 base; unmatched junction nucleotides: 3. CDR1 SNHLY and CDR2 FYNNEI come from the germline V gene. This CDR3 contains 15 residues. CDR3 sequence: CASSRDRGGTDTQYF. The CDR3 bases are TGTGCCAGCAGCCGGGACAGGGGGGGCACAGATACGCAGTATTTT.

This chain links TRBV5-3 with TRBJ2-7; 12 bases match TRBD1. TRBV5-3 is flagged as an ORF with uncertain function. Trimming at V came to 0 bases and at J to 2 bases, leaving 9 bases not matched to a gene. The CDR3 spans 18 residues. Written as DNA, the CDR3 is TGTGCCAGAAGCTTGGTTGTGCTAGGGGACAGGGGGCCCTACGAGCAGTACTTC. Encoded protein: CARSLVVLGDRGPYEQYF.

V and J are TRBV2 and TRBJ2-1, with D hard to call. There are 12 residues in the CDR3. Trimming stripped 3 bases from V and 6 bases from J, with 6 bases between. CDR1 is SNHLY and CDR2 is FYNNEI in the germline V gene. DNA for the CDR3: TGTGCCAGCAGTGACTCGGTCAATGAGCAGTTCTTC. As protein: CASSDSVNEQFF.

J is TRBJ1-1 and V is TRBV19; a possible D gene is TRBD1 (5 bases). Trimming stripped 5 bases from V and 4 bases from J, with 8 bases between. CDR3 length: 12 amino acids. Germline-derived CDR1 and CDR2 are LNHDA and SQIVND (reference sequence). CDR3 in DNA: TGTGCCAGTAGTCGGGGGAGCACTGAAGCTTTCTTT. Translation gives CASSRGSTEAFF. The full variable domain, its missing parts supplied by reference TRBV19 and TRBJ1-1, is DGGITQSPKYLFRKEGQNVTLSCEQNLNHDAMYWYRQDPGQGLRLIYYSQIVNDFQKGDIAEGYSVSREKKESFPLTVTSAQKNPTAFYLCASSRGSTEAFFGQGTRLTVV.

The genes are TRBV19 and TRBJ2-1; 8 bases fit TRBD1. The CDR3 extends over 15 amino acids. Unmatched junction bases numbered 9, after V lost 8 bases and J lost 3 bases. The germline gives CDR1 LNHDA, CDR2 SQIVND (reference sequence). The chain's CDR3 is CASQYRTGSYNEQFF. CDR3 in DNA: TGTGCCAGTCAATACCGGACAGGGAGCTACAATGAGCAGTTCTTC.

This rearrangement joins TRBV20-1 to TRBJ1-1, with D unclear. The CDR3 sequence is 10 residues long. The V end lost 3 bases, the J end lost 8 bases, and 7 bases lay between the germline ends. The germline gives CDR1 DFQATT, CDR2 SNEGSKA (reference sequence). This CDR3 is CSASSPEAFF. The CDR3 DNA reads as TGCAGTGCTAGCTCCCCCGAAGCTTTCTTT.

The V and J genes are TRBV3-1 (or the pseudogene TRBV3-2) and TRBJ2-5; D gene unclear. Trimming took 5 bases from V and 2 from J, leaving 9 bases between them. The CDR3 covers 13 residues. Germline V gene sequence: CDR1 LGHDT, CDR2 YNNKEL (reference sequence). This CDR3 is CASSGEVQETQYF. In nucleotides, the CDR3 is TGTGCCAGCAGCGGCGAGGTACAAGAGACCCAGTACTTC.

This sequence joins TRBV19 and TRBJ2-3, with 9 bases identical to TRBD1. J was trimmed by 1 base and V by 4 bases; bases with no gene match: 3. Germline CDR1 reads LNHDA; CDR2 reads SQIVND (reference sequence). This CDR3 region has 15 residues. The chain's CDR3 is CASSTWTGGTDTQYF. CDR3 bases: TGTGCCAGTAGTACTTGGACAGGGGGCACAGATACGCAGTATTTT.

This chain links TRBV7-3 with TRBJ2-6; 7 bases are shared with TRBD1. CDR1 SGHTA and CDR2 FQGTGA come from the germline V gene. J gave up 0 bases and V 2 bases, and 7 bases lay outside the gene matches. The CDR3 covers 18 residues. CDR3 residues: CASSLLGTANSGANVLTF. In nucleotides, the CDR3 is TGTGCCAGCAGCTTATTAGGGACAGCCAACTCTGGGGCCAACGTCCTGACTTTC.

The V gene is TRBV9, the J gene TRBJ1-1; 8 nucleotides agree with TRBD1. Germline lookup yields CDR1 SGDLS and CDR2 YYNGEE. The junction had 4 bases not matched to a gene; V was cut back by 3 bases and J by 0 bases. The CDR3 has 15 residues. The CDR3 bases are TGTGCCAGCAGCGAGGGGGACAGGTTGAACACTGAAGCTTTCTTT. It is translated as CASSEGDRLNTEAFF.

The CDR3 region has the DNA TGCAGCGTTATGGACAGGGGCCTGGCAACTAATGAAAAACTGTTTTTT. It is translated as CSVMDRGLATNEKLFF. The rearrangement uses TRBV29-1 and TRBJ1-4; 9 positions agree with TRBD1. Unmatched junction bases numbered 7, after V lost 5 bases and J lost 0 bases. The CDR3 length is 16 residues. Germline CDR1 reads SQVTM; CDR2 reads ANQGSEA.

This clone was counted a single time. The chain employs TRBV5-6 and TRBJ2-5, with a tentative D call TRBD1 (6 bases). The CDR3 covers 14 residues. Germline V gene sequence: CDR1 SGHDT, CDR2 YYEEEE. The germline V and J ends were trimmed by 3 bases and 2 bases, with 11 bases remaining between them. The CDR3 DNA reads as TGTGCCAGCAGCTCAGGACAGTTTCAAGAGACCCAGTACTTC. This encodes CASSSGQFQETQYF.

The V call is TRBV19, the J call TRBJ1-2, with 10 nucleotides matching TRBD1. CDR3 length: 14 amino acids. After removal of 5 bases from V and 8 bases from J, the junction contained 8 bases not matched to a gene. Germline V gives CDR1 LNHDA, CDR2 SQIVND (reference sequence). The DNA of the CDR3 is TGTGCCAGTAGTCTGGGGACAGGGGAGGAAGGCTACACCTTC. Protein: CASSLGTGEEGYTF. Together with reference TRBV19 and TRBJ1-2, the CDR3 gives the full variable domain: DGGITQSPKYLFRKEGQNVTLSCEQNLNHDAMYWYRQDPGQGLRLIYYSQIVNDFQKGDIAEGYSVSREKKESFPLTVTSAQKNPTAFYLCASSLGTGEEGYTFGSGTRLTVV.

The chain recombines TRBV18 with TRBJ1-6; no clear D gene. Germline V gives CDR1 KGHSH, CDR2 LQKENI. This CDR3 spans 13 amino acids. The V and J ends lost 3 bases and 10 bases respectively, with 10 bases between them. CDR3 sequence reads: CASSPLERSPLHF. The CDR3 coding sequence is TGTGCCAGCTCACCCCTTGAGAGGTCACCCCTCCACTTT.